These 20 T cell receptor beta chains share one sample of origin, sequenced in a study of beta chain features in type 1 diabetes. TCRB transcripts that were expressed got sequenced, as all of the isolated RNA had been reverse transcribed. This table comes from immunoSEQ multiplex PCR, and its TCRdb copy is limited to in-frame clones, with some not included. The data show about 260,000 clones, with 68% seen just once and 0.053% held by the top ten. Input material: naive CD4+ T cells from blood. These receptor sequences come from a man aged 30-40 years in good health.

The gene calls are TRBV2 and TRBJ2-3, with 10 bases matching TRBD1. This CDR3 has 15 amino acids. Looked up from germline, CDR1 is SNHLY and CDR2 is FYNNEI. Trimming removed 10 bases from V and 3 bases from J; junction bases left unmatched: 10. In DNA form, the CDR3 reads TGTGCCAACAAGAGAGGGACAGGGGAGACAGATACGCAGTATTTT. It is translated as CANKRGTGETDTQYF.

The table lists this clone with a count of one. CDR3 sequence: CASARGQETQYF. CDR3 DNA: TGCGCCAGCGCAAGAGGCCAAGAGACCCAGTACTTC. J is TRBJ2-5 and V is TRBV10-2; no clear D. Per germline, CDR1 WSHSY and CDR2 SAAADI. The V gene lost 8 bases and the J gene lost 1 base, with 8 bases spanning the gap. This CDR3 spans 12 amino acids.

This clone was found a few times. The chain employs TRBV29-1 and TRBJ2-1; possible D gene TRBD1, 5 bases. V was pared by 0 bases and J by 9 bases, with 12 bases between. The germline V gene has CDR1 SQVTM and CDR2 ANQGSEA. CDR3 size: 13 residues. The CDR3 sequence is CSVEELGRGEQFF. The DNA of the CDR3 is TGCAGCGTTGAAGAGTTGGGTAGGGGTGAGCAGTTCTTC.

The chain combines TRBV14 with TRBJ2-5, with D possibly matching TRBD2 (6 bases). The CDR3 runs to 14 residues. With 1 base removed from V and 4 bases from J, the gap between germline ends came to 10 bases. From germline, CDR1 is SGHDN and CDR2 FVKESK. CDR3 protein: CASSQAGVGETQYF. For the CDR3, the DNA is TGTGCCAGCAGCCAAGCGGGAGTAGGAGAGACCCAGTACTTC.

This sequence joins TRBV29-1 and TRBJ1-1, with 8 positions matching TRBD1. V was pared by 6 bases and J by 6 bases, with 9 bases of the junction left unmatched. CDR3 length equals 13 residues. The germline V gene encodes CDR1 SQVTM and CDR2 ANQGSEA. The CDR3 DNA reads TGCAGCGTCTGGACAGGGCGGGTCTCTGAAGCTTTCTTT. The encoded protein is CSVWTGRVSEAFF.

This clone has more than one count but fewer than ten. The identical CDR3 is also encoded by other nucleotide sequences in the sample. V gene TRBV7-2 combines with J gene TRBJ2-7, with TRBD2 identical over 12 bases. This CDR3 contains 14 residues. Germline CDR1 reads SGHTA; CDR2 reads FQGNSA. Losses at the gene ends were 4 bases for V and 4 bases for J; bases not matched to a gene: 2. The CDR3 nucleotides read TGTGCCAGCAGCTCGACTAGCGGGAGTTACGAGCAGTACTTC. Its translation: CASSSTSGSYEQYF.

This rearrangement joins TRBV25-1 to TRBJ2-7; a weak D match, TRBD2 (6 bases). Germline CDR1 is MGHDK and CDR2 is SYGVNS. V gave up 6 bases and J gave up 3 bases, with 15 bases separating them. This CDR3 is 14 amino acids long. The CDR3 region has the DNA TGTGCCAGCAGGGAAACAGGACTATACTACGAGCAGTACTTC. Translated: CASRETGLYYEQYF.

The rearrangement uses TRBV29-1 and TRBJ1-1, with 12 bases aligning to TRBD1. This CDR3 has 16 amino acids. Germline V CDR1 and CDR2: SQVTM, ANQGSEA. The trim removed 7 bases at V and 3 bases at J, leaving 12 bases unmatched. This CDR3 is CSARQGQGARYTEAFF. CDR3 sequence (DNA): TGCAGCGCCCGCCAGGGACAGGGGGCGCGGTACACTGAAGCTTTCTTT.

V is TRBV5-4 and J is TRBJ2-3; 8 positions agree with TRBD2. CDR1 is SGHNT, CDR2 YYREEE, per germline (reference sequence). This CDR3 is built from 12 residues. After removal of 9 bases from V and 5 bases from J, the junction contained 5 bases not matched to a gene. The CDR3 DNA follows: TGTGCCATCTTAGCGGGGCAAGATACGCAGTATTTT. Amino acid sequence: CAILAGQDTQYF.

The rearrangement links TRBV9 to TRBJ2-1, with D tentatively TRBD2 (6 bases). Germline assignment: CDR1 SGDLS and CDR2 YYNGEE. This CDR3 is 15 amino acids long. The V end was cut by 0 bases, the J end by 4 bases, with 11 bases between. The chain's CDR3 is CASSVDSGQYNEQFF. In DNA, the CDR3 is TGTGCCAGCAGCGTAGATAGCGGTCAGTACAATGAGCAGTTCTTC.

V gene TRBV2 combines with J gene TRBJ2-3; 11 nucleotides match TRBD1. The V gene's germline CDR1 is SNHLY and CDR2 FYNNEI. Trimming took 2 bases from V and 5 from J; bases not matched to a gene: 9. This CDR3 is 17 amino acids long. In nucleotides, the CDR3 is TGTGCCAGCAGTGAATTCCGGTCGGACAGGGGGCAAGATACGCAGTATTTT. It yields the protein CASSEFRSDRGQDTQYF.

This clone has only a few counts. V usage is TRBV6-6 and J usage is TRBJ2-5, with D unclear. CDR1 is MNHNY and CDR2 is SVGAGI in the germline V gene (reference sequence). The V end lost 0 bases, the J end lost 2 bases, and 7 bases lay between the germline ends. CDR3 size: 14 residues. The CDR3 DNA sequence: TGTGCCAGCAGTTACTCATGGCAGCAAGAGACCCAGTACTTC. Its protein is CASSYSWQQETQYF.

The chain uses TRBV27 and TRBJ2-4, with a tentative D call TRBD2 (5 bases). V dropped 6 bases and J dropped 0 bases, with 18 bases sitting between them. The CDR3 contains 17 residues. CDR1 and CDR2 from the germline V gene are MNHEY and SMNVEV (reference sequence). The DNA for the CDR3 is TGTGCCAGCAGCGTCCAGACTACTATTTTAGCCAAAAACATTCAGTACTTC. It encodes CASSVQTTILAKNIQYF.

The rearrangement links TRBV15 to TRBJ1-4, with D maybe TRBD1 (6 bases). Germline assignment: CDR1 LNHNV and CDR2 YYDKDF (reference sequence). Trimming left V 5 bases short and J 0 bases short, with 10 bases between. The CDR3 totals 15 residues. CDR3 in DNA: TGTGCCACCAGCCCTCGGACAGCAACTAATGAAAAACTGTTTTTT. Translated: CATSPRTATNEKLFF. Full variable domain (missing parts from reference TRBV15 and TRBJ1-4): DAMVIQNPRYQVTQFGKPVTLSCSQTLNHNVMYWYQQKSSQAPKLLFHYYDKDFNNEADTPDNFQSRRPNTSFCFLDIRSPGLGDTAMYLCATSPRTATNEKLFFGSGTQLSVL.

V and J are TRBV4-2 and TRBJ1-2; 7 nucleotides agree with TRBD1. CDR3 length equals 15 residues. Losses at the gene ends were 5 bases for V and 1 base for J; bases not matched to a gene: 7. Germline loops: CDR1 LGHNA, CDR2 YNFKEQ. This chain's CDR3 is CASSTTGIGNYGYTF. Written as DNA, the CDR3 is TGTGCCAGCAGCACGACAGGGATTGGTAACTATGGCTACACCTTC.

The chain recombines TRBV30 with TRBJ1-2; no clear D gene. This CDR3 has 11 residues. CDR1 is GTSNPN, CDR2 SVGIG, per germline (reference sequence). V was pared by 4 bases and J by 7 bases, with 10 bases between. The DNA for the CDR3 is TGTGCCTGGAAGATTGCATTTGGCTACACCTTC. Amino acid sequence: CAWKIAFGYTF.

This chain connects TRBV29-1 to TRBJ2-3; TRBD2 might be the D (5 bases). V was shortened by 4 bases and J by 4 bases, with 9 bases between the two germline ends. Germline-derived CDR1 and CDR2 are SQVTM and ANQGSEA. CDR3 size: 12 residues. CDR3 loop: CSVGRGPDTQYF. The CDR3 nucleotides are TGCAGCGTTGGACGAGGGCCAGATACGCAGTATTTT.

The genes are TRBV30 and TRBJ2-7; 9 nucleotides agree with TRBD1. CDR3 length: 16 amino acids. Trimming removed 0 bases from V and 3 bases from J; junction bases left unmatched: 9. CDR1 GTSNPN and CDR2 SVGIG come from the germline V gene (reference sequence). CDR3 DNA: TGTGCCTGGAGTGTAAAGGAGGACAGGGGTCTCTACGAGCAGTACTTC. It is translated as CAWSVKEDRGLYEQYF.

The rearrangement uses TRBV27 and TRBJ2-3; D is unclear. The germline CDR1 and CDR2 sequences are MNHEY and SMNVEV (reference sequence). V lost 4 bases and J lost 1, with 12 bases in between. This CDR3 has 15 residues. As DNA, the CDR3 is TGTGCCAGCAGTTCCGGACCCAGGCGCACAGATACGCAGTATTTT. This sequence encodes CASSSGPRRTDTQYF.

With respect to this clone: Mismatch with germline at one junction end may stem from a read error. This chain uses TRBV29-1 with TRBJ2-7, with 11 bases lining up with TRBD2. The germline CDR1 and CDR2 sequences are SQVTM and ANQGSEA. This CDR3 is 12 amino acids long. This CDR3 reads CSVASGGYGQYF. The CDR3 nucleotides read TGCAGCGTCGCTAGCGGGGGGTACGGGCAGTACTTC.